The 19 T cell receptor beta chains listed next were all sequenced from one sample in a study of OX40 agonist ivuxolimab in advanced cancers. The assay was immunoSEQ multiplex PCR, and TCRdb's table has in-frame clones only and misses some. Of 75,000 to 85,000 clones in the sample, roughly 91% were seen once. Sequenced material: CD4+ or CD8+ T cells sorted from blood, taken in a trial of the OX40 agonist ivuxolimab. These receptors originate from an adult with an advanced solid tumor such as melanoma, head and neck, liver or kidney cancer.

The count of this clone is one. The chain combines TRBV18 with TRBJ2-3, with no clear D. The CDR3 covers 13 residues. Germline values: CDR1 KGHSH, CDR2 LQKENI. Trimming pared 4 bases from V and 3 bases from J, leaving 8 bases between. The CDR3, as DNA: TGTGCCAGCTCACGTGACGGGACAGATACGCAGTATTTT. Its protein is CASSRDGTDTQYF. Combining the CDR3 with reference TRBV18 and TRBJ2-3 gives the whole variable domain NAGVMQNPRHLVRRRGQEARLRCSPMKGHSHVYWYRQLPEEGLKFMVYLQKENIIDESGMPKERFSAEFPKEGPSILRIQQVVRGDSAAYFCASSRDGTDTQYFGPGTRLTVL.

The chain links TRBV18 to TRBJ2-3; TRBD2 aligns across 15 bases. V was pared by 0 bases and J by 3 bases, with 1 base of the junction left unmatched. There are 17 residues in the CDR3. CDR1 and CDR2 (germline): KGHSH, LQKENI. In DNA form, the CDR3 reads TGTGCCAGCTCACCACCTGGACTAGCGGGAGGGACAGATACGCAGTATTTT. As protein: CASSPPGLAGGTDTQYF.

CDR3 sequence: CASSLRTATNEKLFF. The CDR3 DNA reads as TGTGCCAGTAGTCTTAGGACTGCAACTAATGAAAAACTGTTTTTT. The chain carries TRBV19 and TRBJ1-4; D is undetermined. The CDR3 runs 15 residues. Germline CDR1 and CDR2: LNHDA and SQIVND (reference sequence). Trimming pared 5 bases from V and 0 bases from J, leaving 10 bases between.

This rearrangement joins TRBV28 to TRBJ2-6, with a possible D match to TRBD1 (6 bases). With 6 bases removed from V and 2 bases from J, the gap between germline ends came to 20 bases. Germline CDR1 and CDR2: MDHEN and SYDVKM. The CDR3 has 18 amino acids. The DNA for the CDR3 is TGTGCCAGCAGCCCGTTCGAGTTTTCAGGGGCTGGGGCCAACGTCCTGACTTTC. The encoded protein is CASSPFEFSGAGANVLTF. The whole variable domain, remainder taken from reference TRBV28 and TRBJ2-6, is DVKVTQSSRYLVKRTGEKVFLECVQDMDHENMFWYRQDPGLGLRLIYFSYDVKMKEKGDIPEGYSVSREKKERFSLILESASTNQTSMYLCASSPFEFSGAGANVLTFGAGSRLTVL.

The table lists this clone with a count of one. The chain carries TRBV5-5 and TRBJ2-3; D ambiguous. V was shortened by 1 base and J by 6 bases, with 12 bases between the two germline ends. The V gene's germline CDR1 is SGHKS and CDR2 YYEKEE (reference sequence). The CDR3 has 14 residues. DNA of the CDR3: TGTGCCAGCAGCTTGCAGGCCACAGAGGATACGCAGTATTTT. This sequence encodes CASSLQATEDTQYF.

The chain joins TRBV28 to TRBJ1-2, with unresolved D. This CDR3 is built from 14 residues. V was shortened by 1 base and J by 0 bases, with 6 bases between the two germline ends. Germline V CDR1 and CDR2: MDHEN, SYDVKM. CDR3 loop: CASSLSLANYGYTF. The CDR3 DNA sequence: TGTGCCAGCAGTTTATCCTTAGCTAACTATGGCTACACCTTC.

The chain recombines TRBV19 with TRBJ2-1, with 9 bases that match TRBD2. This CDR3 is built from 16 residues. Per the germline V gene, CDR1 is LNHDA and CDR2 is SQIVND (reference sequence). J gave up 7 bases and V 9 bases, and 16 bases lay outside the gene matches. The CDR3 DNA is TGTGCCAGCAGACGACAAGCGGGAGGACGTTCGAATGAGCAGTTCTTC. This encodes CASRRQAGGRSNEQFF.

The chain recombines TRBV7-2 with TRBJ2-3; a weak D match, TRBD1 (6 bases). The CDR3 is 14 residues long. CDR1 and CDR2 (germline): SGHTA, FQGNSA. Deletions cut 5 bases from V and 2 bases from J, with 11 bases between. The chain's CDR3 is CASSQDRTTDTQYF. Written as DNA, the CDR3 is TGTGCCAGCAGCCAGGACAGAACCACAGATACGCAGTATTTT.

This sequence joins TRBV5-1 and TRBJ1-2; the match to TRBD1 covers 7 bases. From germline, CDR1 is SGHRS and CDR2 YFSETQ. The CDR3 is 15 amino acids. J was trimmed by 3 bases and V by 5 bases; bases with no gene match: 10. The CDR3 DNA reads TGCGCCAGCAGGGCGTACCGGGACAGACACTATGGCTACACCTTC. This translates into CASRAYRDRHYGYTF.

In its sample, this clone was seen once. This chain joins TRBV9 and TRBJ2-6; D is unclear. The germline gives CDR1 SGDLS, CDR2 YYNGEE. V was shortened by 2 bases and J by 5 bases, with 38 bases between the two germline ends. The CDR3 consists of 24 residues. The CDR3 loop reads CASSVQNTLHKVGPSQSRANVLTF. CDR3 sequence (DNA): TGTGCCAGCAGCGTTCAAAACACCCTTCACAAAGTCGGGCCTTCACAAAGTCGGGCCAACGTCCTGACTTTC.

The gene calls are TRBV19 and TRBJ2-3; D possibly corresponds to TRBD2 (5 bases). CDR1 and CDR2 (germline): LNHDA, SQIVND (reference sequence). Trimming pared 5 bases from V and 3 bases from J, leaving 21 bases between. The CDR3 spans 17 residues. CDR3 sequence: CASSPLFGMVRTDTQYF. CDR3 DNA sequence: TGTGCCAGTAGTCCCCTTTTCGGGATGGTCAGGACAGATACGCAGTATTTT. Combining the CDR3 with reference TRBV19 and TRBJ2-3 gives the whole variable domain DGGITQSPKYLFRKEGQNVTLSCEQNLNHDAMYWYRQDPGQGLRLIYYSQIVNDFQKGDIAEGYSVSREKKESFPLTVTSAQKNPTAFYLCASSPLFGMVRTDTQYFGPGTRLTVL.

V gene TRBV10-2 combines with J gene TRBJ1-1; TRBD1 might be the D (5 bases). Germline values: CDR1 WSHSY, CDR2 SAAADI. This CDR3 has 13 amino acids. Trimming stripped 7 bases from V and 4 bases from J, with 13 bases between. CDR3 protein: CASMSGPGTEAFF. CDR3 in DNA: TGCGCCAGCATGTCGGGACCCGGCACTGAAGCTTTCTTT.

Ten or more counts support this clone. This sequence joins TRBV6-5 and TRBJ1-3; no definite D call. Trimming took off 9 bases at V and 2 bases at J, with 14 bases between the two ends. The CDR3 is made up of 14 amino acids. The germline CDR1 and CDR2 sequences are MNHEY and SVGAGI. CDR3 sequence (DNA): TGTGCCAGTACTCAATCCAACACTGGAAACACCATATATTTT. Residues: CASTQSNTGNTIYF.

V usage is TRBV28 and J usage is TRBJ2-2; D is unclear. CDR3 length: 14 residues. Germline CDR1 MDHEN, CDR2 SYDVKM. V dropped 11 bases and J dropped 6 bases, with 19 bases sitting between them. CDR3 loop: CAVLRGPAPGELFF. DNA of the CDR3: TGTGCCGTACTGCGAGGACCGGCTCCCGGGGAGCTGTTTTTT.

In this sample, this clone turned up once. The chain uses TRBV19 and TRBJ2-5; 8 bases are a match to TRBD2. V lost 5 bases and J lost 3; bases outside the gene matches: 8. The CDR3 is made up of 15 amino acids. Germline V gives CDR1 LNHDA, CDR2 SQIVND (reference sequence). CDR3 coding DNA: TGTGCCAGTAGTTTCCAGGGCGGGGGGAAAGAGACCCAGTACTTC. It specifies CASSFQGGGKETQYF.

The gene calls are TRBV6-5 and TRBJ2-3; 10 nucleotides line up with TRBD2. CDR1 and CDR2 (germline): MNHEY, SVGAGI. With 1 base clipped from V and 3 bases from J, the junction kept 4 bases outside the gene matches. The CDR3 is 16 amino acids. CDR3 in DNA: TGTGCCAGCAGTTACTTTCTAGCGGGAGTTACAGATACGCAGTATTTT. Protein sequence: CASSYFLAGVTDTQYF.

This chain uses TRBV12-5 with TRBJ2-3; D is ambiguous. V was trimmed by 8 bases and J by 1 base, leaving 7 bases between them. The CDR3 length is 12 residues. Germline V CDR1 and CDR2: LGHNT, FRNRAP. The CDR3 DNA sequence: TGTGCTAGTTCCTCGGGCACAGATACGCAGTATTTT. Protein: CASSSGTDTQYF.

This rearrangement joins TRBV7-6 to TRBJ2-5, with 14 bases lining up with TRBD2. The DNA matches TRBJ2-7 better at its end, which makes the J call doubtful. CDR3 length: 16 residues. Germline CDR1 and CDR2: SGHVS and FNYEAQ. The CDR3 DNA follows: TGTGCCAGCAGCACCCGAGGGACTAGCGGGAGCTACGAGCAGTACTTC. Translation: CASSTRGTSGSYEQYF.

The V gene is TRBV5-1, the J gene TRBJ2-1; D is possibly TRBD2 (7 bases). V lost 5 bases, J lost 13 bases, and 16 bases lay in between. The CDR3 contains 12 residues. Germline CDR1 SGHRS, CDR2 YFSETQ. The CDR3 loop reads CASSFGGGDQFF. DNA of the CDR3: TGCGCCAGCAGTTTTGGGGGGGGCGACCAGTTCTTC.